The sequence of this T cell receptor (beta chain) was determined in a study of cytomegalovirus exposure and HLA in healthy donors. Background on the study: The same platform used for the 666 first-cohort repertoires was also used for the 120 or so validation repertoires, as a later analysis reported.

Study results and caveats: Many donors shared some public TCRs, even though most TCR sequences were rare. Cytomegalovirus-associated TCR beta chains were listed, numbering 164. Three chains tied to CMV proved CMV antigen-specific in vitro.

With respect to this clone: As yet, its antigen is unknown.

Clones were read by immunoSEQ multiplex PCR, and TCRdb kept only the in-frame ones, dropping some. The sample records around 95,000 clones, around 85% being singletons. After removal of 2 bases from V and 2 bases from J, the junction contained 3 bases not matched to a gene. Germline loops: CDR1 SEHNR, CDR2 FQNEAQ (reference sequence). The length of the CDR3 is 15 residues. This receptor was obtained from a man in his late teens or twenties in good health and CMV-seropositive. What was sequenced was PBMCs. The chain uses TRBV7-9 and TRBJ1-1; 9 bases map to TRBD1. CDR3 coding DNA: TGTGCCAGCAGCTTAACGGGACAGGGAAACACTGAAGCTTTCTTT. Encoded protein: CASSLTGQGNTEAFF.